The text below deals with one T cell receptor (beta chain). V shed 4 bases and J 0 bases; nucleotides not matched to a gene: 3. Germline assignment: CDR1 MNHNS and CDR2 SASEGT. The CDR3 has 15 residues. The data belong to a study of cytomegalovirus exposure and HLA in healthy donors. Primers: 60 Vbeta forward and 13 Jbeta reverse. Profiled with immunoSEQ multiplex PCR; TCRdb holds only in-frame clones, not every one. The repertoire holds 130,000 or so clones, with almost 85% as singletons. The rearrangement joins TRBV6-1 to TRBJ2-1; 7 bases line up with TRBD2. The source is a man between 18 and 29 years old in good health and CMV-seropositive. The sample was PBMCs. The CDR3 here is CASSASGFSYNEQFF. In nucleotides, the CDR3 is TGTGCCAGCAGTGCTAGCGGTTTCTCCTACAATGAGCAGTTCTTC.